What follows describes a single T cell receptor beta chain. The record originates from a study of blood T cell repertoires in COVID-19. Overall study context: Acute and convalescent COVID-19 samples came from the United States, Italy and Spain. T cells, B-cell-depleted T cells, or PBMCs supplied cDNA or gDNA.

The repertoire was sequenced with immunoSEQ multiplex PCR; TCRdb's copy has only in-frame clones and lacks some. This table has 150,000 to 250,000 clones, approximately 86% appearing once. Germline lookup yields CDR1 SGDLS and CDR2 YYNGEE. The V end was cut by 0 bases, the J end by 2 bases, with 15 bases between. The CDR3 loop spans 16 amino acids. The rearrangement links TRBV9 to TRBJ2-7; TRBD1 is a possible D gene (7 bases). Sequencing was done on a sample of PBMCs or T cells enriched from blood (not recorded which). This clonotype was obtained from a woman in her twenties or thirties who had recovered from COVID-19. This CDR3 is CASSVGGTAGPYEQYF. DNA for the CDR3: TGTGCCAGCAGCGTAGGTGGGACAGCGGGTCCCTACGAGCAGTACTTC.